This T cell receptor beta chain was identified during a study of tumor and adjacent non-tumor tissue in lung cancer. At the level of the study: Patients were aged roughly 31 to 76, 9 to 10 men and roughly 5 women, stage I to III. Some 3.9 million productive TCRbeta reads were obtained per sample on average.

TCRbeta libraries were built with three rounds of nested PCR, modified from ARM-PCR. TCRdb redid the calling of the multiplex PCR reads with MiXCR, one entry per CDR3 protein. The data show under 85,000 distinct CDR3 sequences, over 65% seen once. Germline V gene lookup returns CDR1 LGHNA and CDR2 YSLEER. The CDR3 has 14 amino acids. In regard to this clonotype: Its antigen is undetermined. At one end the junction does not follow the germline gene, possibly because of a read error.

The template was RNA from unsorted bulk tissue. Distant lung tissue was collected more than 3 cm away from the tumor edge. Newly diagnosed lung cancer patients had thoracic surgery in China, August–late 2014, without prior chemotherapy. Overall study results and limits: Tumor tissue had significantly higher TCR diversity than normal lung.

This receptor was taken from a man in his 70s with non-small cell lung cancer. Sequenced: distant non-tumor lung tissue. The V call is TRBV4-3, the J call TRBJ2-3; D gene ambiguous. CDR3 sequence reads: CTSSQVSSGDTQYF. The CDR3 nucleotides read TGTACCAGCAGCCAGGTTAGTTCCGGGGATACGCAGTATTTT.